This T cell receptor beta chain derives from a study of Ad26.COV2.S vaccination and SARS-CoV-2 variants. Across the study: The donor belonged to the COV1001 Ad26.COV2.S trial arm.

This clone was seen more than once but under ten times. Treatment specified: 15 to 20 received Ad26.COV2.S at low or high dose, single or two shots; five or six received placebo; per-sample allocation not given. On day 63 after the first injection, vaccine and placebo recipients gave samples. The CDR3 covers 13 residues. Losses at the gene ends were 3 bases for V and 5 bases for J; bases not matched to a gene: 4. Germline V lookup: CDR1 DFQATT, CDR2 SNEGSKA (reference sequence). Assay used: immunoSEQ multiplex PCR; TCRdb lists only in-frame clones, some missing. The sample lists about 350,000 clones; 70% to 90% were seen once.

The TCR was taken from a person between 18 and 60 years old who received the Ad26.COV2.S COVID-19 vaccine or a placebo. The source was peripheral blood, collected in a trial of Ad26.COV2.S vaccine versus placebo. The chain recombines TRBV20-1 with TRBJ1-5; 7 positions match TRBD1. The CDR3 region is CSASGDSDQPQHF. The CDR3, as DNA: TGCAGTGCTAGTGGGGACAGCGATCAGCCCCAGCATTTT.